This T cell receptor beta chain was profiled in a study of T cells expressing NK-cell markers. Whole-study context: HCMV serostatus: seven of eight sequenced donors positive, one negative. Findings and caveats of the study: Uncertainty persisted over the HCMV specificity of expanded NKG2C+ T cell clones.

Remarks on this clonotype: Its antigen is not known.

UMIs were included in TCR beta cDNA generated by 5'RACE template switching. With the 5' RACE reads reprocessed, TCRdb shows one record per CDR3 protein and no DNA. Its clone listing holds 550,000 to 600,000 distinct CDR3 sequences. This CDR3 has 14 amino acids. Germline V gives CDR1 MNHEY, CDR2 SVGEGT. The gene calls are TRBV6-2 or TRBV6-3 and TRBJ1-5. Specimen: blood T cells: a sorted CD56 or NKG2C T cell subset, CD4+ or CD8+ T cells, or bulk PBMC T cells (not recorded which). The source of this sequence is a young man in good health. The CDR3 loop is CAIAGLGSNQPQHF.